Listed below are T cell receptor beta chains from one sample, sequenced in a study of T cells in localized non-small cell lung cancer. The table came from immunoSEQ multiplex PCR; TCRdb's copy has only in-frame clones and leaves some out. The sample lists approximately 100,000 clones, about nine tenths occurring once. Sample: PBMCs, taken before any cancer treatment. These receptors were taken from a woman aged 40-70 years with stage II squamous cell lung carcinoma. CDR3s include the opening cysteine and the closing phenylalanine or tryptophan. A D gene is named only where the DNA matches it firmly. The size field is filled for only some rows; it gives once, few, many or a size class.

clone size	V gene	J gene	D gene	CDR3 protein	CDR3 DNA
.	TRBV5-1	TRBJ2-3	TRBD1	CASSLGTGHVFTDTQYF	TGCGCCAGCAGCTTGGGGACAGGGCACGTATTCACAGATACGCAGTATTTT
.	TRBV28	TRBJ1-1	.	CASSDLGPNTEAFF	TGTGCCAGCAGTGACCTCGGGCCGAACACTGAAGCTTTCTTT
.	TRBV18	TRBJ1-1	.	CASSPRGMLGGSTEAFF	TGTGCCAGCTCACCACGCGGGATGTTGGGGGGTAGCACTGAAGCTTTCTTT
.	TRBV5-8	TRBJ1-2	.	CASSLGRGWDYGYTF	TGTGCCAGCAGCTTGGGGAGGGGCTGGGACTATGGCTACACCTTC
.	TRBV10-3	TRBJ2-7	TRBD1	CAMKAGTGYEQYF	TGTGCCATGAAAGCCGGGACAGGATACGAGCAGTACTTC
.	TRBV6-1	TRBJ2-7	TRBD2	CASSLAAPGEQYF	TGTGCCAGCAGTCTAGCGGCCCCAGGCGAGCAGTACTTC
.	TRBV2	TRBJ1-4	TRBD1	CARGDRTLANEKLFF	TGTGCCAGGGGGGACAGAACCTTGGCTAATGAAAAACTGTTTTTT
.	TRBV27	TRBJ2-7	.	CASSEIGGHEQYF	TGTGCCAGCAGTGAGATTGGGGGGCACGAGCAGTACTTC
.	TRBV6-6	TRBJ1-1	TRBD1	CASKGADTEAFF	TGTGCCAGCAAGGGGGCGGACACTGAAGCTTTCTTT
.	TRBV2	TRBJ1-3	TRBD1	CASTFETLNRGWRNTIYF	TGTGCCAGCACGTTCGAGACCTTAAACAGGGGTTGGAGAAACACCATATATTTT
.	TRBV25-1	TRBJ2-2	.	CASSELINTGELFF	TGTGCCAGCAGTGAGCTTATCAACACCGGGGAGCTGTTTTTT
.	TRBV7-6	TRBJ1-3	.	CASAVSSGNTIYF	TGTGCCAGCGCAGTTAGCTCTGGAAACACCATATATTTT
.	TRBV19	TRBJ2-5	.	CASSVRVGGETQYF	TGTGCCAGTAGTGTTAGGGTGGGCGGAGAGACCCAGTACTTC
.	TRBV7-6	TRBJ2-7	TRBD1	CASSLPDRGEQYF	TGTGCCAGCAGCTTACCAGACAGGGGGGAGCAGTACTTC
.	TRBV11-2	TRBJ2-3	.	CASSPSGVANF	TGTGCCAGCAGCCCCAGTGGGGTTGCGAATTTT
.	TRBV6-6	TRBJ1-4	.	CASMTDEKLFF	TGTGCCAGCATGACAGATGAAAAACTGTTTTTT
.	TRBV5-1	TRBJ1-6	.	CASSVQGSSYNSPLHF	TGCGCCAGCAGCGTACAGGGTAGCTCCTATAATTCACCCCTCCACTTT
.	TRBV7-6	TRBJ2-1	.	CASSTRTGYNEQFF	TGTGCCAGCAGCACCCGGACCGGCTACAATGAGCAGTTCTTC
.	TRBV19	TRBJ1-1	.	CASSILVGQIGAEAFF	TGTGCCAGTAGTATCTTGGTTGGGCAGATTGGGGCTGAAGCTTTCTTT
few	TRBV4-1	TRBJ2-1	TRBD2	CASSQRLAGSYNEQFF	TGCGCCAGCAGCCAACGTCTAGCGGGAAGCTACAATGAGCAGTTCTTC
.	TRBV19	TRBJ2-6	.	CASSIDRAAGANVLTF	TGTGCCAGTAGTATAGATCGGGCTGCTGGGGCCAACGTCCTGACTTTC
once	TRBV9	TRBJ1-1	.	CASSVVPGNTEAFF	TGTGCCAGCAGCGTAGTCCCGGGAAACACTGAAGCTTTCTTT
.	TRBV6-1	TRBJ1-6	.	CASSEAPPQGSSSPLHF	TGTGCCAGCAGTGAAGCCCCCCCCCAGGGGTCCTCCTCACCCCTCCACTTT
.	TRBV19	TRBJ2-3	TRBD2	CASSMGTRGTDTQYF	TGTGCCAGTAGTATGGGGACTAGGGGCACAGATACGCAGTATTTT
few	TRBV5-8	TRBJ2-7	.	CASSAPGSREQYF	TGTGCCAGCAGCGCTCCGGGATCGAGGGAGCAGTACTTC
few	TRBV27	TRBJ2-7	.	CASSLRGASGAPYEQYF	TGTGCCAGCAGTTTAAGGGGCGCGTCGGGAGCTCCCTACGAGCAGTACTTC
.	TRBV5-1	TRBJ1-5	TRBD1	CASSLDRGLSNQPQHF	TGCGCCAGCAGCTTGGACAGGGGGCTTAGCAATCAGCCCCAGCATTTT
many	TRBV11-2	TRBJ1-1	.	CASSSLGTSGPEAFF	TGTGCCAGCAGCTCCTTAGGGACATCGGGTCCTGAAGCTTTCTTT
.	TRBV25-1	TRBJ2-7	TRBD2	CASSGWRGAIYEQYF	TGTGCCAGCAGTGGCTGGCGGGGGGCGATCTACGAGCAGTACTTC
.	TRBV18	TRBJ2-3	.	CASSPPGLTSTDTQYF	TGTGCCAGCTCGCCCCCGGGACTGACTAGCACAGATACGCAGTATTTT
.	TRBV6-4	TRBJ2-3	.	CASSESGAGNADTQYF	TGTGCCAGCAGTGAATCCGGGGCAGGGAATGCGGATACGCAGTATTTT
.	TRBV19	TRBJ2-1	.	CASSALGGQFF	TGTGCCAGTAGTGCGTTAGGGGGGCAGTTCTTC
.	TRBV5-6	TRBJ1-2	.	CASSLALGFNYGYTF	TGTGCCAGCAGCTTGGCCCTTGGCTTTAACTATGGCTACACCTTC
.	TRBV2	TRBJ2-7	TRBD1	CASAGTETYEQYF	TGTGCCAGCGCCGGGACAGAGACATACGAGCAGTACTTC
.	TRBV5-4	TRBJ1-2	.	CASSLTGLGYTF	TGTGCCAGCAGCTTAACAGGGCTGGGCTACACCTTC
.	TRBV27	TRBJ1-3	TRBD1	CASGTVSGNTIYF	TGTGCCAGCGGGACAGTCTCTGGAAACACCATATATTTT
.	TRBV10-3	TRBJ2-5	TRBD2	CAISESLNWGGQETQYF	TGTGCCATCAGTGAGTCTTTAAATTGGGGGGGCCAAGAGACCCAGTACTTC
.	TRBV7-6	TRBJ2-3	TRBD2	CASSGGSGTDTQYF	TGTGCCAGCAGCGGCGGGAGCGGGACAGATACGCAGTATTTT
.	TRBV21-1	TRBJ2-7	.	CASSKQGAHHEQYF	TGTGCCAGCAGCAAACAGGGGGCTCACCACGAGCAGTACTTC
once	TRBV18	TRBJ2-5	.	CASSPADSSLQTQYF	TGTGCCAGCTCACCGGCAGACTCTAGCCTCCAGACCCAGTACTTC
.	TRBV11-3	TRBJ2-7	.	CASSVGQGGYEQYF	TGTGCCAGCAGCGTAGGACAAGGGGGCTACGAGCAGTACTTC
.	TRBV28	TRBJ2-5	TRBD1	CASSFYLRGRKQETQYF	TGTGCCAGCAGTTTTTACTTAAGGGGGCGGAAACAAGAGACCCAGTACTTC
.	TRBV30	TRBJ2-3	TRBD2	CAWRRGGGDTQYF	TGTGCCTGGAGGCGGGGGGGAGGGGATACGCAGTATTTT
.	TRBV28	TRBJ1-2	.	CASGDGDTF	TGTGCCAGCGGGGATGGGGACACCTTC
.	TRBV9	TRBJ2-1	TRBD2	CASSGGLAGRLYEQFF	TGTGCCAGCAGCGGGGGTCTAGCGGGGAGGCTGTATGAGCAGTTCTTC
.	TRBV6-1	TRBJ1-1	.	CASSDPGGNTEAFF	TGTGCCAGCAGTGACCCGGGGGGGAACACTGAAGCTTTCTTT
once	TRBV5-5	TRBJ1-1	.	CASNLGVEVMNTEAFF	TGTGCCAGCAATCTGGGGGTAGAAGTCATGAACACTGAAGCTTTCTTT
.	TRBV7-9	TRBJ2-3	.	CASSLGRDTDTQYF	TGTGCCAGCAGCTTGGGGCGGGACACAGATACGCAGTATTTT
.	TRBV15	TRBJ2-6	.	CATSRVIGLESGANVLTF	TGTGCCACCAGCAGAGTAATTGGGCTAGAATCTGGGGCCAACGTCCTGACTTTC
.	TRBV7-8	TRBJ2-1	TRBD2	CASSSLAGGTSGSYNEQFF	TGTGCCAGCAGTTCTTTAGCGGGAGGGACTAGTGGCTCCTACAATGAGCAGTTCTTC
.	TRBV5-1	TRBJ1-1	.	CASSLAGRNTEAFF	TGCGCCAGCAGCTTGGCCGGAAGGAACACTGAAGCTTTCTTT
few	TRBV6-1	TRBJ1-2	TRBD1	CASRTGQGYGYTF	TGTGCCAGCAGGACGGGACAGGGTTATGGCTACACCTTC
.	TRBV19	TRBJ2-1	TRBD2	CASSNPGGFGGNEQFF	TGTGCCAGTAGTAACCCCGGGGGGTTCGGAGGCAATGAGCAGTTCTTC
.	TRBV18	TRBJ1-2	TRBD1	CASSPIPGQGDSGYTF	TGTGCCAGCTCACCCATACCGGGACAGGGGGATTCTGGCTACACCTTC